Presented here are 16 T cell receptor beta chains from one specimen sequenced in a study of beta chain features in type 1 diabetes. All of the isolated RNA was reverse transcribed, so expressed TCRB transcripts were sequenced. The data were produced by immunoSEQ multiplex PCR, yet TCRdb's version contains in-frame clones alone and is incomplete. The data hold hundreds of thousands of clones, with about 32% observed a single time. The sample was naive CD4+ T cells from blood. Every receptor here comes from a man aged 18 to 30 in good health.

This clone came up a few times. The rearrangement uses TRBV2 and TRBJ2-3, with D maybe TRBD2 (6 bases). Germline lookup yields CDR1 SNHLY and CDR2 FYNNEI. The CDR3 runs to 15 residues. V gave up 2 bases and J gave up 2 bases, with 11 bases separating them. This CDR3 reads CASSENPGVTDTQYF. The CDR3 DNA sequence: TGTGCCAGCAGTGAAAACCCGGGAGTCACAGATACGCAGTATTTT.

The rearrangement links TRBV7-2 to TRBJ2-5; either TRBD1 or TRBD2 may fit D (5 bases each). The V gene lost 2 bases and the J gene lost 1 base, with 8 bases spanning the gap. Germline loops: CDR1 SGHTA, CDR2 FQGNSA. This CDR3 contains 14 residues. As DNA, the CDR3 is TGTGCCAGCAGCTTAATGAGGGGCCAAGAGACCCAGTACTTC. Amino acid sequence: CASSLMRGQETQYF.

This clone has only one observation. The chain joins TRBV29-1 to TRBJ2-2, with D maybe TRBD1 (6 bases). The CDR3 length is 16 residues. The V gene lost 7 bases and the J gene lost 0 bases, with 18 bases spanning the gap. Per the germline V gene, CDR1 is SQVTM and CDR2 is ANQGSEA. CDR3 nucleotide sequence: TGCAGCGCTTGGGTGGGGGCGGGTCCGAACACCGGGGAGCTGTTTTTT. Protein: CSAWVGAGPNTGELFF.

This clone was observed a few times. V and J are TRBV5-1 and TRBJ2-5, with a tentative D call TRBD1 (6 bases). Looked up from germline, CDR1 is SGHRS and CDR2 is YFSETQ. The CDR3 covers 14 residues. V was pared by 4 bases and J by 0 bases, with 10 bases between. The CDR3 sequence: CASSVTGYQETQYF. The CDR3 DNA is TGCGCCAGCAGCGTTACAGGGTACCAAGAGACCCAGTACTTC.

The chain combines TRBV30 with TRBJ1-5, with unresolved D. With 0 bases removed from V and 7 bases from J, the gap between germline ends came to 13 bases. In germline, CDR1 is GTSNPN, CDR2 SVGIG (reference sequence). The CDR3 covers 14 residues. CDR3 in amino acids: CAWSVGGGGQPQHF. The CDR3 DNA reads as TGTGCCTGGAGTGTTGGCGGAGGCGGACAGCCCCAGCATTTT.

This clone was picked up a small number of times. J is TRBJ2-1 and V is TRBV11-2; possible D gene TRBD2, 5 bases. Germline V lookup: CDR1 SGHAT, CDR2 FQNNGV. V lost 1 base to trimming and J lost 7 bases, with 11 bases between them. The CDR3 sequence is 14 residues long. The CDR3 DNA sequence: TGTGCCAGCAGCTTAGCGGGAAGTGTAAATGAGCAGTTCTTC. Protein product: CASSLAGSVNEQFF.

The chain combines TRBV4-1 with TRBJ2-1, with 8 nucleotides matching TRBD1. The ends lost 3 bases at V and 0 bases at J; junction bases unmatched: 7. Germline V gives CDR1 MGHRA, CDR2 YSYEKL. The CDR3 contains 17 residues. The CDR3 is CASSQDDRGSSYNEQFF. The CDR3 DNA reads as TGCGCCAGCAGCCAGGATGACAGGGGCTCCTCCTACAATGAGCAGTTCTTC.

The V gene is TRBV27, the J gene TRBJ2-7, with D unclear. V was trimmed by 2 bases and J by 5 bases, leaving 4 bases between them. CDR1 is MNHEY and CDR2 is SMNVEV in the germline V gene (reference sequence). The CDR3 length is 11 residues. The chain's CDR3 is CASSLPHEQYF. The CDR3 DNA is TGTGCCAGCAGTTTACCCCACGAGCAGTACTTC.

This sequence joins TRBV7-9 and TRBJ2-1, with 9 bases fitting TRBD2. Germline V gene data show CDR1 as SEHNR and CDR2 as FQNEAQ (reference sequence). This CDR3 is 16 amino acids long. V was clipped by 4 bases and J by 7 bases; unmatched bases: 11. In nucleotides, the CDR3 is TGTGCCAGCAGCTCTAAGACAGGACTAGCGCTGAATGAGCAGTTCTTC. Its protein product is CASSSKTGLALNEQFF.

The rearrangement links TRBV27 to TRBJ2-1; D not resolved. V was pared by 2 bases and J by 2 bases, with 10 bases between. This CDR3 contains 15 residues. Germline CDR1 reads MNHEY; CDR2 reads SMNVEV (reference sequence). The chain's CDR3 is CASSLSVHPYNEQFF. As DNA, the CDR3 is TGTGCCAGCAGTTTAAGTGTCCACCCCTACAATGAGCAGTTCTTC.

This clone has a handful of counts. The chain recombines TRBV23-1 with TRBJ2-5, with 13 nucleotides matching TRBD2. TRBV23-1 is an open reading frame, and its role is uncertain. The CDR3 consists of 16 residues. Trimming at V came to 3 bases and at J to 10 bases, leaving 11 bases not matched to a gene. The CDR3 reads CASSHSGLAGTLGQYF. The CDR3 nucleotides read TGCGCCAGCAGTCACTCGGGACTAGCGGGAACGCTGGGCCAGTACTTC.

The table lists this clone with a few counts. This sequence joins TRBV11-3 and TRBJ2-2, with 11 bases aligning to TRBD2. Trimming cost V 5 bases and J 3 bases; bases outside gene matches: 2. In germline, CDR1 is SGHNT, CDR2 YENEEA. The CDR3 is 15 amino acids. The CDR3 sequence is CASSPGLADTGELFF. The CDR3 DNA reads as TGTGCCAGCAGCCCGGGACTAGCGGACACCGGGGAGCTGTTTTTT.

The CDR3 DNA reads TGTGCCAGCTCTTCCGGCGGGTATGGCTACACCTTC. Residues: CASSSGGYGYTF. This chain joins TRBV7-6 and TRBJ1-2, with D hard to call. Trimming pared 8 bases from V and 5 bases from J, leaving 12 bases between. Germline CDR1 is SGHVS and CDR2 is FNYEAQ. The CDR3 length is 12 residues.

The CDR3 sequence: CASSLVSLAVGRDEQFF. The CDR3 DNA sequence: TGTGCCAGCAGCTTAGTTAGCCTAGCGGTCGGACGGGATGAGCAGTTCTTC. The chain carries TRBV7-2 and TRBJ2-1, with 7 nucleotides matching TRBD2. Germline V gives CDR1 SGHTA, CDR2 FQGNSA. The V segment lost 1 base and the J segment 8 bases; nucleotides outside the gene matches: 14. The CDR3 covers 17 residues. The entire variable domain, with the rest obtained from reference TRBV7-2 and TRBJ2-1, is as follows: GAGVSQSPSNKVTEKGKDVELRCDPISGHTALYWYRQSLGQGLEFLIYFQGNSAPDKSGLPSDRFSAERTGGSVSTLTIQRTQQEDSAVYLCASSLVSLAVGRDEQFFGPGTRLTVL.

This rearrangement joins TRBV27 to TRBJ2-7; 10 nucleotides align to TRBD2. From germline, CDR1 is MNHEY and CDR2 SMNVEV (reference sequence). The length of the CDR3 is 15 residues. The V gene end was trimmed by 5 bases and the J gene end by 7 bases; junction bases not matched to a gene: 11. The CDR3 protein is CASSAGLALSGEQYF. The DNA of the CDR3 is TGTGCCAGCAGTGCGGGACTAGCGTTGTCAGGGGAGCAGTACTTC.

This clone was picked up a small number of times. The chain combines TRBV7-6 with TRBJ2-3; TRBD1 agrees at 10 bases. This CDR3 region has 14 residues. The V gene end was trimmed by 4 bases and the J gene end by 4 bases; junction bases not matched to a gene: 2. Germline CDR1 and CDR2: SGHVS and FNYEAQ. CDR3 in amino acids: CASSSGTGADTQYF. The CDR3 region has the DNA TGTGCCAGCAGCTCGGGGACAGGGGCAGATACGCAGTATTTT. Variable domain in full (rest from reference TRBV7-6 and TRBJ2-3): GAGVSQSPRYKVTKRGQDVALRCDPISGHVSLYWYRQALGQGPEFLTYFNYEAQQDKSGLPNDRFSAERPEGSISTLTIQRTEQRDSAMYRCASSSGTGADTQYFGPGTRLTVL.